What follows are 23 T cell receptor beta chains derived from one specimen sequenced in a study of technical replicates of blood from a handful of donors. Clones were sequenced by immunoSEQ multiplex PCR, and TCRdb holds only the in-frame ones, with some missing. The sample lists tens of thousands of clones, around 95% occurring once. Material: T cells isolated from PBMCs. These receptors were taken from a human donor in good health.

This clone came up a few times. The chain recombines TRBV6-5 with TRBJ2-7; 7 nucleotides agree with TRBD2. The CDR3 has 14 amino acids. V dropped 4 bases and J dropped 2; count of bases not matched to a gene: 5. The germline V gene has CDR1 MNHEY and CDR2 SVGAGI. The CDR3 is CASSSGTTPYEQYF. CDR3 in DNA: TGTGCCAGCAGTTCGGGGACTACCCCCTACGAGCAGTACTTC.

This clone showed up just once. The chain has TRBV7-9 and TRBJ2-1; no clear D. This CDR3 is 12 amino acids long. Germline V lookup: CDR1 SEHNR, CDR2 FQNEAQ (reference sequence). The germline V and J ends were trimmed by 4 bases and 4 bases, with 5 bases remaining between them. Here the CDR3 reads CASSSTYNEQFF. DNA for the CDR3: TGTGCCAGCAGCTCAACTTACAATGAGCAGTTCTTC.

The rearrangement uses TRBV27 and TRBJ1-3; perhaps TRBD1 as D (6 bases). The length of the CDR3 is 14 residues. Trimming left V 2 bases short and J 8 bases short, with 13 bases between. From germline, CDR1 is MNHEY and CDR2 SMNVEV (reference sequence). The CDR3 reads CASSLHRASDTIYF. The CDR3 DNA sequence: TGTGCCAGCAGTTTACACAGGGCTTCGGACACCATATATTTT.

This chain links TRBV19 with TRBJ1-5; 7 nucleotides align to TRBD1. This CDR3 comprises 17 residues. The ends lost 5 bases at V and 4 bases at J; junction bases unmatched: 14. Germline values: CDR1 LNHDA, CDR2 SQIVND (reference sequence). The CDR3 DNA follows: TGTGCCAGTAGTCTGGGACCCCCAGGGGGTTTAAATCAGCCCCAGCATTTT. It specifies CASSLGPPGGLNQPQHF. Variable domain in full (rest from reference TRBV19 and TRBJ1-5): DGGITQSPKYLFRKEGQNVTLSCEQNLNHDAMYWYRQDPGQGLRLIYYSQIVNDFQKGDIAEGYSVSREKKESFPLTVTSAQKNPTAFYLCASSLGPPGGLNQPQHFGDGTRLSIL.

This clone has only one observation. V usage is TRBV30 and J usage is TRBJ1-2, with no clear D. Germline CDR1 and CDR2: GTSNPN and SVGIG (reference sequence). V lost 2 bases, J lost 1 base, and 11 bases lay in between. The CDR3 has 14 amino acids. CDR3 sequence: CAWSLSGFNYGYTF. CDR3 bases: TGTGCCTGGAGTTTATCGGGGTTTAACTATGGCTACACCTTC.

The rearrangement links TRBV4-1 to TRBJ1-4; D not resolved. In germline, CDR1 is MGHRA, CDR2 YSYEKL. This CDR3 spans 15 amino acids. Between the trimmed V and J ends, which lost 4 bases and 8 bases, there was a span of 17 bases. CDR3 in amino acids: CASSRDGDVYEKLFF. The CDR3 DNA follows: TGCGCCAGCAGCCGAGATGGAGACGTTTACGAAAAACTGTTTTTT.

This chain joins TRBV7-3 and TRBJ1-1; D is undetermined. Trimming left V 2 bases short and J 8 bases short, with 9 bases between. Germline-derived CDR1 and CDR2 are SGHTA and FQGTGA. There are 12 residues in the CDR3. DNA of the CDR3: TGTGCCAGCAGCTTACCGACAACCGAAGCTTTCTTT. Translating gives CASSLPTTEAFF.

The CDR3 DNA sequence: TGTGCCAGCAGTTTTTACGGTAGGGGATCTCAGCCCCAGCATTTT. This gives the protein CASSFYGRGSQPQHF. This sequence joins TRBV27 and TRBJ1-5; TRBD1 is a possible D gene (5 bases). Deletions cut 3 bases from V and 6 bases from J, with 15 bases between. The CDR3 extends over 15 amino acids. CDR1 MNHEY and CDR2 SMNVEV come from the germline V gene (reference sequence).

The rearrangement joins TRBV13 to TRBJ2-7; TRBD1 might be the D (6 bases). V was clipped by 7 bases and J by 2 bases, with 15 bases between them. Germline CDR1 is PRHDT and CDR2 is FYEKMQ (reference sequence). This CDR3 has 14 residues. The CDR3 region is CASTEGEGAYEQYF. DNA of the CDR3: TGTGCCAGCACCGAAGGAGAGGGGGCCTACGAGCAGTACTTC.

The chain recombines TRBV7-7 with TRBJ2-5, with D possibly being TRBD2 (5 bases). Trimming stripped 0 bases from V and 3 bases from J, with 17 bases between. Germline V gene sequence: CDR1 SSHAT, CDR2 FNYEAQ (reference sequence). CDR3 size: 17 residues. The CDR3 bases are TGTGCCAGCAGCTTAGCGTGGAAGAGCGGACCTGAAGAGACCCAGTACTTC. Translated: CASSLAWKSGPEETQYF.

This chain joins TRBV19 and TRBJ1-2, with a possible D match to TRBD1 (5 bases). This CDR3 is built from 12 residues. The germline gives CDR1 LNHDA, CDR2 SQIVND (reference sequence). Trimming cost V 10 bases and J 0 bases, with 9 bases left between them. DNA for the CDR3: TGTGCCATTACAGGATCTAACTATGGCTACACCTTC. Protein sequence: CAITGSNYGYTF.

The CDR3 here is CASSELWSSGNTIYF. As DNA, the CDR3 is TGTGCCAGCAGTGAACTGTGGAGCTCTGGAAACACCATATATTTT. This chain uses TRBV6-1 with TRBJ1-3; unclear D gene. CDR1 is MNHNS, CDR2 SASEGT, per germline. The V end was cut by 2 bases, the J end by 0 bases, with 8 bases between. The CDR3 sequence is 15 residues long.

V and J are TRBV28 and TRBJ2-7, with 7 bases that match TRBD1. From germline, CDR1 is MDHEN and CDR2 SYDVKM. The length of the CDR3 is 14 residues. Trimming cost V 6 bases and J 1 base; bases outside gene matches: 6. CDR3 loop: CASRPRQGSYEQYF. The CDR3 coding sequence is TGTGCCAGCAGACCAAGACAGGGTTCCTACGAGCAGTACTTC.

The chain carries TRBV7-3 and TRBJ2-1; 7 positions match TRBD1. Germline V gene sequence: CDR1 SGHTA, CDR2 FQGTGA. The length of the CDR3 is 18 residues. Germline trimming cut 5 bases from V and 8 bases from J; bases unmatched to any gene: 21. CDR3 in DNA: TGTGCCAGCAGCCAGCTTCCCGGGACAGAAACTACATTCTATGAGCAGTTCTTC. It translates to CASSQLPGTETTFYEQFF.

The chain joins TRBV27 to TRBJ2-7; TRBD2 matches at 7 bases. Trimming took 3 bases from V and 5 from J; bases not matched to a gene: 4. Germline assignment: CDR1 MNHEY and CDR2 SMNVEV (reference sequence). The CDR3 runs to 13 residues. The CDR3 is CASSLAGVHEQYF. The CDR3 DNA reads as TGTGCCAGCAGTTTGGCGGGAGTCCACGAGCAGTACTTC.

V usage is TRBV30 and J usage is TRBJ1-1, with D possibly being TRBD1 (5 bases). V was trimmed by 1 base and J by 2 bases, leaving 8 bases between them. This CDR3 has 13 residues. Looked up from germline, CDR1 is GTSNPN and CDR2 is SVGIG (reference sequence). The CDR3 spells CAWSEGDNTEAFF. DNA for the CDR3: TGTGCCTGGAGTGAAGGGGATAACACTGAAGCTTTCTTT.

V is TRBV4-3 and J is TRBJ2-7; tentative D call: TRBD2 (5 bases). Germline V CDR1 and CDR2: LGHNA, YSLEER. The CDR3 totals 15 residues. Trimming removed 0 bases at V and 2 bases at J, with 11 bases between. CDR3 sequence reads: CASSQDEGSAYEQYF. As DNA, the CDR3 is TGCGCCAGCAGCCAAGATGAGGGTTCGGCCTACGAGCAGTACTTC.

The rearrangement links TRBV11-3 to TRBJ2-3; 11 bases align to TRBD2. J lost 2 bases, V lost 4 bases, and 5 bases had no gene match. Germline CDR1 and CDR2: SGHNT and YENEEA. The CDR3 loop spans 16 amino acids. The CDR3 DNA sequence: TGTGCCAGCAGCTCAAATAGCGGGAGGGTCACAGATACGCAGTATTTT. Amino acid sequence: CASSSNSGRVTDTQYF. The whole variable domain, filled in from reference TRBV11-3 and TRBJ2-3, reads EAGVVQSPRYKIIEKKQPVAFWCNPISGHNTLYWYLQNLGQGPELLIRYENEEAVDDSQLPKDRFSAERLKGVDSTLKIQPAELGDSAVYLCASSSNSGRVTDTQYFGPGTRLTVL.

The CDR3 sequence is CASSLVAGKGSSNGELFF. CDR3 DNA sequence: TGTGCCAGCAGCTTGGTTGCAGGGAAGGGAAGTTCTAACGGGGAGCTGTTTTTT. The rearrangement joins TRBV5-4 to TRBJ2-2; TRBD1 might be the D (5 bases). The CDR3 is made up of 18 amino acids. Germline V lookup: CDR1 SGHNT, CDR2 YYREEE (reference sequence). The V gene lost 0 bases and the J gene lost 7 bases, with 22 bases spanning the gap.

This clone was seen a few times. This sequence joins TRBV19 and TRBJ1-3, with D perhaps matching TRBD1 (6 bases). The CDR3 spans 14 residues. Germline V lookup: CDR1 LNHDA, CDR2 SQIVND (reference sequence). V gave up 9 bases and J gave up 0 bases, with 12 bases separating them. CDR3 residues: CARAQGNSGNTIYF. CDR3 in DNA: TGTGCCAGGGCACAGGGTAACTCTGGAAACACCATATATTTT.

This rearrangement joins TRBV9 to TRBJ2-5; TRBD2 agrees at 14 bases. Germline-derived CDR1 and CDR2 are SGDLS and YYNGEE. V shed 4 bases and J 4 bases; nucleotides not matched to a gene: 6. The CDR3 is 16 residues long. The CDR3, as DNA: TGTGCCAGCAGCTTAGGACTAGCGGGAGGTGTAGAGACCCAGTACTTC. It is translated as CASSLGLAGGVETQYF.

CDR3 amino acids: CAISGGSIDSYEQYF. For the CDR3, the DNA is TGTGCCATCAGTGGCGGCAGTATAGACTCCTACGAGCAGTACTTC. V and J are TRBV10-3 and TRBJ2-7; no definite D call. V was shortened by 4 bases and J by 0 bases, with 13 bases between the two germline ends. The germline V gene encodes CDR1 ENHRY and CDR2 SYGVKD. The CDR3 has 15 amino acids.

J is TRBJ1-3 and V is TRBV13; a possible D gene is TRBD1 (6 bases). Trimming removed 4 bases at V and 4 bases at J, with 14 bases between. Germline V gene data show CDR1 as PRHDT and CDR2 as FYEKMQ (reference sequence). The CDR3 is 15 residues long. The CDR3 sequence is CASSSPSGQGNTIYF. In DNA form, the CDR3 reads TGTGCCAGCAGCTCCCCCTCAGGACAGGGAAACACCATATATTTT.